The 26 T cell receptor beta chains given below trace back to one sample, sequenced in a study of blood T cells in healthy people across ages. Together with a sample-barcoded 5' primer, a J-beta primer mix was included in a second PCR lasting about 6 to 12 cycles. TCRdb itself ran the 5' RACE reads through MiXCR, one entry per CDR3 protein. The repertoire has some 370,000 distinct CDR3 sequences, about half of them found once; the top ten carry around 49%. Sequences were obtained from blood. These receptor sequences come from a man between 60 and 70 years old in good health.

The CDR3 is CASSQASGGERKGYTF. The DNA for the CDR3 is TGTGCCAGCAGCCAAGCGTCGGGGGGCGAAAGGAAAGGCTACACCTTC. The chain combines TRBV4-2 with TRBJ1-2, with D possibly TRBD1 on 6 matching bases. CDR3 size: 16 residues. Germline CDR1 reads LGHNA; CDR2 reads YNFKEQ. V was shortened by 1 base and J by 8 bases, with 20 bases between the two germline ends.

This clonotype was seen only a few times. This rearrangement joins TRBV12-3 or TRBV12-4 to TRBJ2-7; 7 bases are a match to TRBD2. Trimming removed 5 bases from V and 3 bases from J; junction bases left unmatched: 7. The CDR3 extends over 14 amino acids. In DNA form, the CDR3 reads TGTGCCAGCAGTATTTCTAGCGGACGCTACGAGCAGTACTTC. Its translation: CASSISSGRYEQYF.

V usage is TRBV30 and J usage is TRBJ2-3; 8 nucleotides align to TRBD2. Per the germline V gene, CDR1 is GTSNPN and CDR2 is SVGIG (reference sequence). The ends lost 1 base at V and 4 bases at J; junction bases unmatched: 4. The CDR3 runs 14 residues. The CDR3 DNA reads TGTGCCTGGAGTGGGAGCGGGGGTGCAGATACGCAGTATTTT. Residues: CAWSGSGGADTQYF.

To note about this clonotype: One end of the junction is discordant with germline, which a read error may explain. The chain employs TRBV2 and TRBJ2-3; D is possibly TRBD2 (6 bases). The germline gives CDR1 SNHLY, CDR2 FYNNEI. The CDR3 is made up of 15 amino acids. The CDR3 nucleotides read TGTGCCGGCAGTGGCTTAGCGGCACACACAGATACGCAGTATTTT. Amino acids: CAGSGLAAHTDTQYF.

V usage is TRBV5-6 and J usage is TRBJ2-5; D might be TRBD2 (6 bases). With 4 bases removed from V and 11 bases from J, the gap between germline ends came to 18 bases. The V gene's germline CDR1 is SGHDT and CDR2 YYEEEE. The CDR3 runs 13 residues. The CDR3 protein is CASSPTSFDEQYF. CDR3 nucleotide sequence: TGTGCCAGCAGCCCGACTAGTTTCGATGAGCAGTACTTC.

This sequence joins TRBV3-1 and TRBJ2-7, with D possibly being TRBD2 (6 bases). V gave up 5 bases and J gave up 4 bases, with 15 bases separating them. CDR1 and CDR2 (germline): LGHDT, YNNKEL (reference sequence). CDR3 length: 14 residues. The CDR3 DNA is TGTGCCAGCAGCGCCCAATATGGAGGGTACGAGCAGTACTTC. It codes for CASSAQYGGYEQYF.

The J gene is TRBJ2-5, the V gene TRBV28, with TRBD2 matching over 8 bases. Germline CDR1 MDHEN, CDR2 SYDVKM. J gave up 9 bases and V 7 bases, and 22 bases lay outside the gene matches. The CDR3 contains 17 residues. The CDR3 here is CASNPPGPAGGREAQYF. The CDR3 nucleotides are TGTGCCAGCAATCCACCAGGTCCGGCGGGAGGAAGGGAGGCCCAGTACTTC. The variable domain in full, completed from reference TRBV28 and TRBJ2-5, reads DVKVTQSSRYLVKRTGEKVFLECVQDMDHENMFWYRQDPGLGLRLIYFSYDVKMKEKGDIPEGYSVSREKKERFSLILESASTNQTSMYLCASNPPGPAGGREAQYFGPGTRLLVL.

The chain recombines TRBV9 with TRBJ2-5; TRBD2 is a possible D gene (6 bases). Trimming pared 0 bases from V and 3 bases from J, leaving 9 bases between. Germline-derived CDR1 and CDR2 are SGDLS and YYNGEE. This CDR3 contains 14 residues. CDR3 in amino acids: CASSVGWGEETQYF. CDR3 coding DNA: TGTGCCAGCAGCGTAGGGTGGGGGGAAGAGACCCAGTACTTC. The full variable domain, in which reference TRBV9 and TRBJ2-5 provide the parts outside the CDR3, is DSGVTQTPKHLITATGQRVTLRCSPRSGDLSVYWYQQSLDQGLQFLIQYYNGEERAKGNILERFSAQQFPDLHSELNLSSLELGDSALYFCASSVGWGEETQYFGPGTRLLVL.

V usage is TRBV29-1 and J usage is TRBJ2-2, with TRBD1 identical over 7 bases. CDR3 size: 14 residues. Looked up from germline, CDR1 is SQVTM and CDR2 is ANQGSEA. The ends lost 2 bases at V and 1 base at J; junction bases unmatched: 1. CDR3 sequence (DNA): TGCAGCGTTGAAAGACAGGGGAACACCGGGGAGCTGTTTTTT. Amino acid sequence: CSVERQGNTGELFF.

This clonotype was seen more than once but under ten times. The chain recombines TRBV29-1 with TRBJ2-7, with 11 bases identical to TRBD1. The CDR3 has 13 residues. The ends lost 4 bases at V and 6 bases at J; junction bases unmatched: 5. The germline CDR1 and CDR2 sequences are SQVTM and ANQGSEA. The DNA of the CDR3 is TGCAGCGTTGTTGGGACAGGGGGTTTCGAGCAGTACTTC. Its translation: CSVVGTGGFEQYF.

The chain employs TRBV9 and TRBJ2-3, with 7 bases aligning to TRBD2. Germline lookup yields CDR1 SGDLS and CDR2 YYNGEE. V trimming: 0 bases; J trimming: 1 base; junction bases outside the gene matches: 8. The CDR3 covers 17 residues. CDR3 sequence (DNA): TGTGCCAGCAGCGTAGAGGGGAGGGCGATGGGCACAGATACGCAGTATTTT. It yields the protein CASSVEGRAMGTDTQYF.

This clonotype was recorded many times. This chain connects TRBV4-2 to TRBJ2-6; D is uncertain. CDR1 and CDR2 from the germline V gene are LGHNA and YNFKEQ. V was clipped by 4 bases and J by 0 bases, with 7 bases between them. This CDR3 is built from 15 residues. The CDR3 spells CASSPDNSGANVLTF. The CDR3 DNA reads as TGTGCCAGCAGCCCCGATAACTCTGGGGCCAACGTCCTGACTTTC.

This chain joins TRBV28 and TRBJ2-4; 8 bases agree with TRBD1. The tail of the sequence fits TRBJ2-7 better, so the J call may be wrong. The CDR3 spans 15 residues. In germline, CDR1 is MDHEN, CDR2 SYDVKM. In nucleotides, the CDR3 is TGTGCCAGCAGTTCACTAGAAGGGACAGGCTACGAGCAGTACTTC. Its translation: CASSSLEGTGYEQYF.

The chain couples TRBV20-1 to TRBJ1-2; unclear D gene. In germline, CDR1 is DFQATT, CDR2 SNEGSKA (reference sequence). Deletions cut 5 bases from V and 4 bases from J, with 5 bases between. The CDR3 totals 10 residues. The CDR3 bases are TGCAGTGCTCTCTTCTATGGCTACACCTTC. Its translation is CSALFYGYTF.

The rearrangement uses TRBV5-1 and TRBJ1-2, with 9 bases fitting TRBD1. Looked up from germline, CDR1 is SGHRS and CDR2 is YFSETQ. The CDR3 is 17 residues long. Germline trimming cut 0 bases from V and 5 bases from J; bases unmatched to any gene: 11. The CDR3 is CASSLAGPGQGQYGYTF. The DNA for the CDR3 is TGCGCCAGCAGCTTGGCAGGACCGGGACAGGGACAGTATGGCTACACCTTC.

This clonotype occurred once. This chain uses TRBV6-5 with TRBJ1-5; the D is unclear. V dropped 8 bases and J dropped 4 bases, with 12 bases sitting between them. Germline V CDR1 and CDR2: MNHEY, SVGAGI. The CDR3 has 13 residues. The CDR3 sequence is CASSIGSNQPQHF. The CDR3 nucleotides are TGTGCCAGCTCGATCGGTTCTAATCAGCCCCAGCATTTT.

This chain joins TRBV12-3 or TRBV12-4 and TRBJ2-3, with D perhaps matching TRBD1 or TRBD2 (5 bases each). CDR3 length: 15 amino acids. Trimming stripped 6 bases from V and 5 bases from J, with 18 bases between. The CDR3 loop is CASSSNRGSGDTQYF. In DNA, the CDR3 is TGTGCCAGCAGCTCGAATCGGGGCAGTGGAGATACGCAGTATTTT.

The chain couples TRBV7-9 to TRBJ2-6; D remains unclear. The CDR3 has 13 residues. Germline V gene data show CDR1 as SEHNR and CDR2 as FQNEAQ (reference sequence). V lost 5 bases, J lost 8 bases, and 10 bases lay in between. The DNA of the CDR3 is TGTGCCAGCAGCCCCGTTCGGCCCAACGTCCTGACTTTC. Residues: CASSPVRPNVLTF.

Many counts were recorded for this clonotype. The rearrangement uses TRBV7-8 and TRBJ2-7, with TRBD2 matching over 7 bases. The J segment lost 5 bases and the V segment lost 1 base, leaving 17 bases of the junction unmatched. The germline CDR1 and CDR2 sequences are SGHVS and FQNEAQ. This CDR3 spans 18 amino acids. The CDR3 here is CASSLVSLRGGSWNEQYF. CDR3 sequence (DNA): TGTGCCAGCAGCTTAGTATCCCTTCGGGGCGGGAGTTGGAACGAGCAGTACTTC.

This chain joins TRBV5-1 and TRBJ2-3; 8 bases map to TRBD1. The CDR3 loop spans 13 amino acids. Germline lookup yields CDR1 SGHRS and CDR2 YFSETQ. The ends lost 0 bases at V and 14 bases at J; junction bases unmatched: 8. CDR3 DNA sequence: TGCGCCAGCAGCTTGGAAACCGGGACAGGCGTGTATTTT. Its translation: CASSLETGTGVYF.

In this sample, this clonotype turned up a few times. One junction end disagrees with the germline gene, perhaps due to a read error. J is TRBJ2-1 and V is TRBV7-7, with 9 nucleotides matching TRBD1. CDR1 is SSHAT, CDR2 FNYEAQ, per germline (reference sequence). There are 16 residues in the CDR3. The CDR3 nucleotides read TGTGCTAGCAGCTTCTCTACCGGGACAGGGCTGCGTGAGCAGTTCTTC. Amino acids: CASSFSTGTGLREQFF.

This clonotype was counted between two and nine times. The chain carries TRBV7-2 and TRBJ1-4; a weak D match, TRBD1 (5 bases). CDR3 length: 14 amino acids. Germline-derived CDR1 and CDR2 are SGHTA and FQGNSA. V was pared by 5 bases and J by 5 bases, with 12 bases between. This CDR3 reads CASSAGTVNEKLFF. CDR3 nucleotide sequence: TGTGCCAGCAGCGCCGGGACGGTAAATGAAAAACTGTTTTTT.

This clonotype showed up just a few times. CDR3 DNA: TGCGCCAGCAGCCCACGGACTAGCGGGAGAGATGAGCAGTTCTTC. Its translation is CASSPRTSGRDEQFF. This chain uses TRBV5-1 with TRBJ2-1, with TRBD2 identical over 13 bases. J lost 8 bases, V lost 4 bases, and 6 bases had no gene match. Per germline, CDR1 SGHRS and CDR2 YFSETQ. The CDR3 totals 15 residues.

This clonotype was counted a single time. This sequence may be a read error, since a much larger clone differs from it by one base. The V gene is TRBV27, the J gene TRBJ2-3; D is unresolved. Germline V CDR1 and CDR2: MNHEY, SMNVEV (reference sequence). The CDR3 length is 15 residues. V was pared by 6 bases and J by 2 bases, with 15 bases between. The CDR3 sequence is CASRVSRSATDTQYF. CDR3 DNA sequence: TGTGCCAGCAGAGTTAGCAGGAGTGCCACAGATACGCAGTATTTT.

The chain employs TRBV3-1 and TRBJ2-5; D is ambiguous. From germline, CDR1 is LGHDT and CDR2 YNNKEL (reference sequence). The CDR3 runs to 17 residues. Trimming left V 0 bases short and J 3 bases short, with 17 bases between. The CDR3 bases are TGTGCCAGCAGCCAAGAAGGGAACCCTATGATGGAAGAGACCCAGTACTTC. It specifies CASSQEGNPMMEETQYF.

V usage is TRBV10-3 and J usage is TRBJ2-1; D is uncertain. The CDR3 consists of 16 residues. Trimming pared 0 bases from V and 1 base from J, leaving 10 bases between. CDR1 ENHRY and CDR2 SYGVKD come from the germline V gene. The CDR3 is CAISESTKGSYNEQFF. CDR3 in DNA: TGTGCCATCAGTGAGTCGACGAAGGGTTCCTACAATGAGCAGTTCTTC.